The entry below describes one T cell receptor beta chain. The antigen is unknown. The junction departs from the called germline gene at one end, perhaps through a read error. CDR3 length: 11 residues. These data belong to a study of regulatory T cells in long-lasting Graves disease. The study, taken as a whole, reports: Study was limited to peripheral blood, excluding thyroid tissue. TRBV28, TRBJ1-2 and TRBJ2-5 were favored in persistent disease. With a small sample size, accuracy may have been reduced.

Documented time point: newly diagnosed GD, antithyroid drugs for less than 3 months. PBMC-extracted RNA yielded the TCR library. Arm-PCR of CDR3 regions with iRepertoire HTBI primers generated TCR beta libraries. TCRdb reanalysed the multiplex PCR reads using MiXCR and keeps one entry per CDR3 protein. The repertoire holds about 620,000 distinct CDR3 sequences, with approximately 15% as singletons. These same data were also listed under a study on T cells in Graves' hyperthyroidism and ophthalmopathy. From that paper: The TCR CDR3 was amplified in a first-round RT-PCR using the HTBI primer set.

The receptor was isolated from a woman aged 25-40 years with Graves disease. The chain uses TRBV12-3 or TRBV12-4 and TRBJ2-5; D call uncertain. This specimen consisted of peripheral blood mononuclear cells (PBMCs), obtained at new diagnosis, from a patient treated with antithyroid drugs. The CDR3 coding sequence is TGTGCCAGCAGCTACCAAGAGACCCTGTACTTC. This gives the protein CASSYQETLYF.